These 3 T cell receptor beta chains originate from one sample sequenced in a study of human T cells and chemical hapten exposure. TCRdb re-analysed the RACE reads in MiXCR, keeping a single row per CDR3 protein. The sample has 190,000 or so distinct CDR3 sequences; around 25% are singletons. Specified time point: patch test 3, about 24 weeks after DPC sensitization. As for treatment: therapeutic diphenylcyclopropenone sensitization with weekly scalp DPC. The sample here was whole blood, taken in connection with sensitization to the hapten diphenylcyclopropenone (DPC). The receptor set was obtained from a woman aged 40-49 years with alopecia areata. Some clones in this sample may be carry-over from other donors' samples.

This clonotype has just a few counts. DNA of the CDR3: TGTGCCAGCAGTTTGGACCGTAAAGAGACCCAGTACTTC. This codes for CASSLDRKETQYF. J is TRBJ2-5 and V is TRBV12-3 or TRBV12-4; D call uncertain. This CDR3 contains 13 residues. V shed 3 bases and J shed 3 bases, with 8 bases lying between them.

CDR3 nucleotides: TGTGCCATCAGTGAGAACACTGAAGCTTTCTTT. It codes for CAISENTEAFF. This rearrangement joins TRBV10-3 to TRBJ1-1; no clear D gene. Trimming cost V 2 bases and J 2 bases, with 0 bases left between them. CDR3 size: 11 residues. Germline lookup yields CDR1 ENHRY and CDR2 SYGVKD.

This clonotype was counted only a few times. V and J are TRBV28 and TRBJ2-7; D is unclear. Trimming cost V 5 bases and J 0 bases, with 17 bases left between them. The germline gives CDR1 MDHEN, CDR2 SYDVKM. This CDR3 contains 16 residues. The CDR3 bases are TGTGCCAGCAGTGTTGCCTGGGGTGACCTCTCCTACGAGCAGTACTTC. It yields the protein CASSVAWGDLSYEQYF. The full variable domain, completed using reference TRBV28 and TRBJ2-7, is DVKVTQSSRYLVKRTGEKVFLECVQDMDHENMFWYRQDPGLGLRLIYFSYDVKMKEKGDIPEGYSVSREKKERFSLILESASTNQTSMYLCASSVAWGDLSYEQYFGPGTRLTVT.